The sequence of this TCR beta chain was determined in a study of Ad26.COV2.S vaccination and SARS-CoV-2 variants. Study background: COV1001, an Ad26.COV2.S trial, supplied this vaccine-arm donor. Intramuscularly, Ad26.COV2.S was given either once or twice, 56 days apart.

Some clones are missing from TCRdb's copy, which holds only in-frame ones; the method was immunoSEQ multiplex PCR. The repertoire holds hundreds of thousands of clones, with 87% as singletons. This CDR3 region has 16 residues. Germline V gene lookup returns CDR1 MDHEN and CDR2 SYDVKM. Trimming took 6 bases from V and 4 from J; bases not matched to a gene: 10. Regarding treatment: roughly 20 received Ad26.COV2.S at low or high dose, single or two shots; 5 received placebo; per-sample allocation not given. The samples were gathered on day 63 after the first injection of vaccine or placebo. The donor was a Boston adult aged 18-55 years. Remarks on this clone: What it binds is not known.

Broader study findings: Responses of T cells in total may have been underestimated by the TCR breadth and depth analyses.

J is TRBJ1-5 and V is TRBV28; TRBD1 aligns across 9 bases. This sequence was found in a person aged 18-60 years who received the Ad26.COV2.S COVID-19 vaccine or a placebo. The material sequenced was peripheral blood, taken in a trial of Ad26.COV2.S vaccine versus placebo. CDR3 loop: CASSPEGQGVNQPQHF. Written as DNA, the CDR3 is TGTGCCAGCAGCCCTGAGGGACAGGGTGTGAATCAGCCCCAGCATTTT.